This paragraph covers one T cell receptor (beta chain) sequence. Its antigen is not yet known. No base quality values were provided; no much bigger clone lies one nucleotide off. This specimen's treatment or condition label, per the study, means: 15 to 20 received Ad26.COV2.S at low or high dose, single or two shots; a few received placebo; per-sample allocation not given. Repertoires of vaccine and placebo recipients were sequenced from samples collected on day 63 after the first injection. In Cohort 1b, more than 20 adults aged 18-55 years were enrolled at a single site in Boston, USA, between 29 July and 7 August 2020. Ad26.COV2.S was a replication-incompetent adenovirus type 26 vector expressing a prefusion-stabilized SARS-CoV-2 spike protein from the original Wuhan strain. This record comes from a study of Ad26.COV2.S vaccination and SARS-CoV-2 variants (dated by TCRdb to the early 2020s). For context, the study as a whole: Donors in the vaccine arm were drawn from COV1001, a multicentre, randomized, double-blind, placebo-controlled phase I-IIa trial testing Ad26.COV2.S in healthy adults. Ad26.COV2.S was administered intramuscularly at 5 x 10^10 or 1 x 10^11 viral particles, either as a single shot or as two shots given 56 days apart. Sequencing of the TCRbeta repertoire served to evaluate the specificity and breadth of SARS-CoV-2-reactive T cell receptors following Ad26.COV2.S vaccination. The TCR-sequenced set comprised around 32 samples: approximately 19 Ad26.COV2.S vaccine recipients, 5 placebo recipients and 8 SARS-CoV-2 convalescent individuals. Participants in the trial were split at random into five groups of five each, receiving low-dose or high-dose Ad26.COV2.S once or twice, or else placebo on both occasions. Investigators remained blinded to trial group allocation during experiments and outcome assessment. The research as a whole found: The study lacked the statistical power to compare responses across vaccine doses or regimens. Ad26.COV2.S recipients had higher spike-specific TCR breadth than placebo recipients (P = 0.0014). After vaccination, spike-specific CD8+ and CD4+ T cell responses were reported to show substantial breadth. Vaccine and placebo recipients had similar non-spike TCR breadth, a finding consistent with the vaccine containing only spike. According to the authors, total T cell responses may have been underestimated by the TCR breadth and depth analyses.

The immunoSEQ Assay was used to sequence TCRbeta CDR3 regions. After extraction, genomic DNA underwent amplification by bias-controlled multiplex PCR, followed by high-throughput sequencing. In the authors' own workflow: To quantify the absolute abundance of each unique TCRbeta CDR3 region, sequences were collapsed and filtered. T cell fraction was estimated by normalizing TCRbeta template counts to usable DNA, which was measured by amplifying reference genes present in all nucleated cells. Repertoire TCRs were annotated as SARS-CoV-2-specific by exact matching of V gene, CDR3 amino acid sequence and J gene to a known reactive TCR set. The reference SARS-CoV-2 TCR set was obtained from MIRA and was filtered for enrichment in COVID-19-positive ImmuneCODE repertoires, whereby public or cross-reactive TCRs were removed. Drawing on the MIRA antigens, annotated TCRs were analysed further at the level of specific ORF or position within ORF. Breadth was defined as annotated unique rearrangements over total unique productive rearrangements; depth was the summed frequency of those rearrangements. Two-sided Wilcoxon rank-sum tests were used to compare TCR breadth between groups. As stored in TCRdb, this immuneACCESS dataset retains in-frame rearrangements with V and J assigned. A fraction of the clones does not appear; measured against another copy, unresolved V genes explain less than half of the discrepancy, and the remainder lacks a known reason. V, J and clone size derive from that table, while D and trimming were established from the DNA sequence. Here the sample has 430,000 or so clones; roughly 89% occur a single time. Approximately 2.5% of the sample is held by the ten biggest clonotypes.

Trimming costs V 2 bases and J 3 bases, and their ends lie 11 bases apart. Reading the germline V gene gives CDR1 KGHSH and CDR2 LQKENI. Measured from the cysteine to the phenylalanine, the CDR3 is 15 residues long. Kept here is only the CDR3 DNA, which spans 45 bases and is read in frame from base 1. This TCR derives from a person aged 18-65 years who received the Ad26.COV2.S COVID-19 vaccine or a placebo. The rearrangement joined TRBV18 to TRBJ2-1; tentative D gene TRBD1, with 6 bases matching. The source material was peripheral blood, sampled in a trial of Ad26.COV2.S vaccine versus placebo. The CDR3 region has the sequence CASSPSGQHYNEQFF. The DNA sequence is TGTGCCAGCTCACCATCCGGACAGCACTACAATGAGCAGTTCTTC.